The TCR beta chain described here comes from a study of cytomegalovirus exposure and HLA in healthy donors. Findings of the study overall: Subsequent analysis found a tendency for first-cohort TCR clusters to co-occur within the 110 or so validation repertoires. According to the study, approximately 150 TCR beta chains were cytomegalovirus-associated. Testing in vitro showed three CMV-associated chains specific for CMV antigens.

As for this clone: Its antigen is as yet unknown.

Germline V lookup: CDR1 SGHRS, CDR2 YFSETQ. CDR3 length equals 16 residues. Trimming took 0 bases from V and 4 from J; bases not matched to a gene: 4. Here immunoSEQ multiplex PCR was the method, and the copy in TCRdb shows in-frame clones only, minus some. Among 200,000 to 300,000 clones listed, about 92% were seen once. Sequencing input: PBMCs. The chain joins TRBV5-1 to TRBJ2-1; 10 bases fit TRBD2. The receptor's source is a woman in her twenties or thirties in good health and CMV-seronegative. DNA for the CDR3: TGCGCCAGCAGCTTGGCCTCGACTAGCGGGTACAATGAGCAGTTCTTC. As protein: CASSLASTSGYNEQFF.